This record looks at one T cell receptor (beta chain) sequence and its context. These data originate in a study of blood T cell repertoires in COVID-19. For the study at large: Samples taken during acute and convalescent COVID-19 were collected in the United States, Italy and Spain. PBMCs, B-cell-depleted T cells, or T cells were the source of the cDNA or gDNA that made up the material.

In germline, CDR1 is PRHDT, CDR2 FYEKMQ (reference sequence). This CDR3 spans 17 amino acids. The V gene lost 5 bases and the J gene lost 1 base, with 18 bases spanning the gap. The Seattle patients, enrolled during active infection, were followed longitudinally. Produced via immunoSEQ multiplex PCR; TCRdb's table is partial and in-frame only. The sample has roughly 220,000 clones; 80% to 85% are singletons. The clonotype was recovered from a woman at least 80 years old with COVID-19, enrolled during active disease. This sequence joins TRBV13 and TRBJ1-3, with D hard to call. The sample consisted of peripheral blood. The CDR3 bases are TGTGCCAGCAGCCCCGGGAGGGAGAGGCAGTCTGGAAACACCATATATTTT. Translating it yields CASSPGRERQSGNTIYF. The whole variable domain, remainder taken from reference TRBV13 and TRBJ1-3, is AAGVIQSPRHLIKEKRETATLKCYPIPRHDTVYWYQQGPGQDPQFLISFYEKMQSDKGSIPDRFSAQQFSDYHSELNMSSLELGDSALYFCASSPGRERQSGNTIYFGEGSWLTVV.